This T cell receptor (beta chain) was recovered during a study of T cell responses to AZD1222 COVID-19 vaccine. Study as a whole: Researchers grouped second doses given at about 4 or about 12 weeks into one pool.

Worth noting for this clone: What it binds is not known.

The length of the CDR3 is 15 residues. Germline CDR1 is SGHVS and CDR2 is FQNEAQ. The V gene lost 4 bases and the J gene lost 2 bases, with 9 bases spanning the gap. Method: immunoSEQ multiplex PCR; TCRdb's copy keeps in-frame clones and lacks some. The repertoire holds over 120,000 clones, roughly nine tenths seen once, with 1.5% to 2% in the top ten. Regarding the study as a whole: Researchers took repertoire samples only after the peak T cell response had come.

The sequence came from an adult in good health. Source: peripheral blood, taken on day 0 of AZD1222 vaccination. V and J are TRBV7-8 and TRBJ1-6; the D gene is possibly TRBD1 (5 bases). The CDR3 DNA reads TGTGCCAGCAGCTCTGGGGGGACCTATAATTCACCCCTCCACTTT. Protein product: CASSSGGTYNSPLHF.